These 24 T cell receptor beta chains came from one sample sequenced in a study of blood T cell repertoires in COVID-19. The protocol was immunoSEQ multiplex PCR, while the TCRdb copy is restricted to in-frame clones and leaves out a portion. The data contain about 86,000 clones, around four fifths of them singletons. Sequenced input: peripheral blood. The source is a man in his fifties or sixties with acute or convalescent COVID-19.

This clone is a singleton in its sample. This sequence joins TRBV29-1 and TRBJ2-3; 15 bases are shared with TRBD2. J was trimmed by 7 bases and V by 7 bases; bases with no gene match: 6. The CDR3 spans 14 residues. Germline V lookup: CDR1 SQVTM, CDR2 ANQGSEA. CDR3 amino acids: CSAWGLAGGNTQYF. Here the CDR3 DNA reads TGCAGCGCCTGGGGACTAGCGGGAGGAAATACGCAGTATTTT.

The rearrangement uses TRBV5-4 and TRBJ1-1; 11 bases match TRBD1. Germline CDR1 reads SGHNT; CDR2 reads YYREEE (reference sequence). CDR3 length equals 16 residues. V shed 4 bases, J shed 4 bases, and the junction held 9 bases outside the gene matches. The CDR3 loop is CASSLRDRGRITEAFF. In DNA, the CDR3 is TGTGCCAGCAGCCTCCGGGACAGGGGGAGAATCACTGAAGCTTTCTTT.

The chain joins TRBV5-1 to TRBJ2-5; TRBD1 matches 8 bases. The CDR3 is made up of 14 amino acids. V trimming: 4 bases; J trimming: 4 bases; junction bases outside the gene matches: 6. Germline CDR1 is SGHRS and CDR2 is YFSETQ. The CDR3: CASSPTGGGETQYF. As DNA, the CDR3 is TGCGCCAGCAGCCCAACAGGGGGTGGAGAGACCCAGTACTTC. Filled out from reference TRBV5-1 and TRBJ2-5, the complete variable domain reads KAGVTQTPRYLIKTRGQQVTLSCSPISGHRSVSWYQQTPGQGLQFLFEYFSETQRNKGNFPGRFSGRQFSNSRSEMNVSTLELGDSALYLCASSPTGGGETQYFGPGTRLLVL.

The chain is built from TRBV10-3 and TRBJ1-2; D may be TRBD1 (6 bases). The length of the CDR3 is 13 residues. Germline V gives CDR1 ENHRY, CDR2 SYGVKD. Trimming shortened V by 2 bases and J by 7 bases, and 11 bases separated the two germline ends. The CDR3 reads CAISEQQGSGYTF. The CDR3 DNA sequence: TGTGCCATCAGTGAGCAACAGGGAAGTGGCTACACCTTC.

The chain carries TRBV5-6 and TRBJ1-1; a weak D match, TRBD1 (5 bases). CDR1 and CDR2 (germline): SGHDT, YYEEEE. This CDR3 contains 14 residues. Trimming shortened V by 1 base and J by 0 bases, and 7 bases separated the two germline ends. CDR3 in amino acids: CASSLTGMNTEAFF. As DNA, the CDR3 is TGTGCCAGCAGCTTGACAGGCATGAACACTGAAGCTTTCTTT.

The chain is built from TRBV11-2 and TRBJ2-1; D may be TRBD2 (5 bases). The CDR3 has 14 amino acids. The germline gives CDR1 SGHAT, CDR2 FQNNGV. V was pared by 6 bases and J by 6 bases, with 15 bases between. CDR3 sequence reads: CASSLRLEGNEQFF. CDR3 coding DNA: TGTGCCAGCAGTCTTCGGTTAGAGGGCAATGAGCAGTTCTTC.

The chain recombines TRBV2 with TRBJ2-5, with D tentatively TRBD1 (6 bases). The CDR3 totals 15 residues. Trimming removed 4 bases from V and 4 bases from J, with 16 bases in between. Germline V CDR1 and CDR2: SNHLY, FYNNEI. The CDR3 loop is CASSGNRVGSETQYF. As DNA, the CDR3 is TGTGCCAGCAGTGGAAACAGGGTTGGTTCAGAGACCCAGTACTTC.

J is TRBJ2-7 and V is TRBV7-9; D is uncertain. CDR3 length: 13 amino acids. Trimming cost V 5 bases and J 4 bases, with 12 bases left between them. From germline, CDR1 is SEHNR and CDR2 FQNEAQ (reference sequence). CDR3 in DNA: TGTGCCAGCAGCCACAGTCGTGAATACGAGCAGTACTTC. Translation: CASSHSREYEQYF.

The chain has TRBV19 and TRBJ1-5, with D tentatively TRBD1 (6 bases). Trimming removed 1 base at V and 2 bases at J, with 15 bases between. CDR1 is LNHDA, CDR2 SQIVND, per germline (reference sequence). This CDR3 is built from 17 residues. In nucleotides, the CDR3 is TGTGCCAGTAGTATAGGGTACAGGGTCTTAGGCAATCAGCCCCAGCATTTT. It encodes CASSIGYRVLGNQPQHF. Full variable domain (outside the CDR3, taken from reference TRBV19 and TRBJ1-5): DGGITQSPKYLFRKEGQNVTLSCEQNLNHDAMYWYRQDPGQGLRLIYYSQIVNDFQKGDIAEGYSVSREKKESFPLTVTSAQKNPTAFYLCASSIGYRVLGNQPQHFGDGTRLSIL.

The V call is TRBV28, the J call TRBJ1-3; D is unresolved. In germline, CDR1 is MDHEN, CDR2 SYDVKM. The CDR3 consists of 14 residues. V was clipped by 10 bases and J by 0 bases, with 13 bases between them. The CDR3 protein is CATTRDSSGNTIYF. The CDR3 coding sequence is TGTGCCACTACCCGGGATAGCTCTGGAAACACCATATATTTT.

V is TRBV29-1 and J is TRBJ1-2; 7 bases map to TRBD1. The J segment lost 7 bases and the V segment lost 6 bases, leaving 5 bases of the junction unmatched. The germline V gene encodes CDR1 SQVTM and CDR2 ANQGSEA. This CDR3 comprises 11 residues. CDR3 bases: TGCAGCGTCGCCGGGACAGCTGGCTACACCTTC. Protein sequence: CSVAGTAGYTF.

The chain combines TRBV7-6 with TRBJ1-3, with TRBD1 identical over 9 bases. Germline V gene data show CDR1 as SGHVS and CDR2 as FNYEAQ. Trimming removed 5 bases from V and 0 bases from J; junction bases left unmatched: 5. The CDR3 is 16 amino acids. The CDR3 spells CASSQRTGDSGNTIYF. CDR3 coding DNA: TGTGCCAGCAGCCAACGGACAGGGGACTCTGGAAACACCATATATTTT.

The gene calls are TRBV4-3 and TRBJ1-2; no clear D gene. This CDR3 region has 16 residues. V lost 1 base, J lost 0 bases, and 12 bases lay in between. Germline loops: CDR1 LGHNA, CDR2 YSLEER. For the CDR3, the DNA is TGCGCCAGCAGCCAAGTATGGAGGGAAGCTAACTATGGCTACACCTTC. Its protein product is CASSQVWREANYGYTF.

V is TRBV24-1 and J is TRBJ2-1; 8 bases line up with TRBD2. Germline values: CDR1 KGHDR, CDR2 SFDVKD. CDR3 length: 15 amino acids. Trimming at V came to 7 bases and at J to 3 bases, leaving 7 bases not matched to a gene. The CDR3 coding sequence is TGTGCCACCAGCCTGAGCGGGAGCCTCTACAATGAGCAGTTCTTC. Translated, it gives CATSLSGSLYNEQFF.

CDR3 coding DNA: TGCGCCAGCAGCTTTATGACAGACACCGGGGAGCTGTTTTTT. It specifies CASSFMTDTGELFF. This chain joins TRBV5-1 and TRBJ2-2, with a weak D call TRBD1 (5 bases). CDR3 length: 14 residues. Trimming cost V 2 bases and J 3 bases, with 8 bases left between them. CDR1 is SGHRS, CDR2 YFSETQ, per germline.

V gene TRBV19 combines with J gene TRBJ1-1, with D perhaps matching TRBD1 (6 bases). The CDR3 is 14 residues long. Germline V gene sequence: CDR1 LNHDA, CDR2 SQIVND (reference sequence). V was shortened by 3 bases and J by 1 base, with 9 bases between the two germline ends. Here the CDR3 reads CASSMGAGNTEAFF. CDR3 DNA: TGTGCCAGTAGTATGGGGGCGGGGAACACTGAAGCTTTCTTT.

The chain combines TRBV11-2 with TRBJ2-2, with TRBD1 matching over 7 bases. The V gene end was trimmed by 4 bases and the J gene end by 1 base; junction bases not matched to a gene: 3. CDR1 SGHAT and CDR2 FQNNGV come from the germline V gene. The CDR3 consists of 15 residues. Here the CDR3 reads CASSSRTGNTGELFF. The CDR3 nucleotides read TGTGCCAGCAGCTCACGGACAGGGAACACCGGGGAGCTGTTTTTT.

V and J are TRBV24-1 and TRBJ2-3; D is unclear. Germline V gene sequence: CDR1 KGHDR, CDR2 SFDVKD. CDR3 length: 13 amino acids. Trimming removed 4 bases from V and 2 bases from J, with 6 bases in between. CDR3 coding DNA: TGTGCCACCAGTGAACAGAACACAGATACGCAGTATTTT. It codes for CATSEQNTDTQYF.

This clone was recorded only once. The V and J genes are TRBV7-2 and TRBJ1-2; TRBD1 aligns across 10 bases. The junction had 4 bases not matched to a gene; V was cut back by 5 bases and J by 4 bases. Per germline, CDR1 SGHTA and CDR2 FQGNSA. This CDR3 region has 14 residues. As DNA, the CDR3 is TGTGCCAGCAGCGACAGGGGGCAGGGCTATGGCTACACCTTC. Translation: CASSDRGQGYGYTF.

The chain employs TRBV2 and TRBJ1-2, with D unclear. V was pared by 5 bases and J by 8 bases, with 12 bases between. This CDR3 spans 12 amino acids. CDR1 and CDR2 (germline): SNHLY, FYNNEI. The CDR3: CASSPNDSGYTF. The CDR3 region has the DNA TGTGCCAGCAGTCCTAACGATTCGGGCTACACCTTC.

The CDR3 DNA reads TGTGCCAGCAGTGGGGGACTGGGACTAACGTTCTATGAGCAGTTCTTC. Translating it yields CASSGGLGLTFYEQFF. The rearrangement links TRBV6-1 to TRBJ2-1; TRBD2 matches 7 bases. Germline V lookup: CDR1 MNHNS, CDR2 SASEGT. V lost 4 bases to trimming and J lost 8 bases; unmatched junction nucleotides: 14. The CDR3 has 16 amino acids.

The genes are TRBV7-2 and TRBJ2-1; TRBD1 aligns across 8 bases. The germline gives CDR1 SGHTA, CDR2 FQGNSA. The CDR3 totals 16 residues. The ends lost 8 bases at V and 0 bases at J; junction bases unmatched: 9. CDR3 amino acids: CASETRGTGSYNEQFF. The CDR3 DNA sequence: TGTGCCAGCGAAACGAGGGGGACAGGCTCCTACAATGAGCAGTTCTTC.

The chain's CDR3 is CASSLAGNYEQYF. The DNA for the CDR3 is TGTGCCAGCAGCTTAGCGGGCAACTACGAGCAGTACTTC. This chain uses TRBV7-2 with TRBJ2-7, with D unclear. Germline-derived CDR1 and CDR2 are SGHTA and FQGNSA. This CDR3 comprises 13 residues. Trimming removed 0 bases at V and 3 bases at J, with 6 bases between.

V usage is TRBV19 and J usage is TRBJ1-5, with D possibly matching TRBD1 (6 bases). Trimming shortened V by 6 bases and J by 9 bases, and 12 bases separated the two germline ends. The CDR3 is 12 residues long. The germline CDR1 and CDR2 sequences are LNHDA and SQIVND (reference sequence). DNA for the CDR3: TGTGCCAGTAGCCTCGAAGGGGGGCCCCAGCATTTT. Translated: CASSLEGGPQHF.